Detailed here is one T cell receptor beta chain. The data were taken from a study of blood T cell repertoires in COVID-19. Study-wide context: Both acute and convalescent COVID-19 samples were obtained from the United States, Italy and Spain. Sources were T cells, B-cell-depleted T cells, or PBMCs; the material itself was cDNA or gDNA.

Per the original data handling: Amplifying reference gene primers gave estimates of nucleated cell counts. TCRdb's copy holds only in-frame clones and misses some; the assay was immunoSEQ multiplex PCR. V and J calls plus clone size are reproduced from that table; the DNA served to infer D and trimming. The sample yields some 80,000 clones, approximately 84% seen once. CDR1 and CDR2 (germline): MNHNY, SVGAGI (reference sequence). CDR3 size: 13 residues. V was shortened by 6 bases and J by 5 bases, with 11 bases between the two germline ends. The receptor's source is a man between 60 and 75 years old with active or convalescent COVID-19. The sample was peripheral blood. V usage is TRBV6-6 and J usage is TRBJ1-5, with D unresolved. The CDR3 DNA reads as TGTGCCAGCAGATTCAGCCAGGATCAGCCCCAGCATTTT. It codes for CASRFSQDQPQHF.